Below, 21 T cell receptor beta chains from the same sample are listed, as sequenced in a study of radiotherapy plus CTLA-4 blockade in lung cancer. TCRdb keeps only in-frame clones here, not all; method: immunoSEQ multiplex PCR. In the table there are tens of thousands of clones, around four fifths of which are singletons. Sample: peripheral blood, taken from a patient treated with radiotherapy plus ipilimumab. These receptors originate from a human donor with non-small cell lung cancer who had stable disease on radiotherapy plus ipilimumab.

The CDR3 here is CASSPGSSYEQYF. In DNA, the CDR3 is TGTGCCAGCAGCCCTGGGAGCTCCTACGAGCAGTACTTC. The chain has TRBV5-4 and TRBJ2-7; possibly TRBD2 for D (5 bases). CDR3 length equals 13 residues. V lost 4 bases and J 0 bases, leaving 8 bases between the germline ends. Germline V gives CDR1 SGHNT, CDR2 YYREEE (reference sequence).

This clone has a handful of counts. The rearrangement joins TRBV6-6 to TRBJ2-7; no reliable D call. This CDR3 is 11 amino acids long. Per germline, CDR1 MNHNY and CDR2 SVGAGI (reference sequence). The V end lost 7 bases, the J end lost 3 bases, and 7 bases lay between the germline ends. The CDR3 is CASTNNYEQYF. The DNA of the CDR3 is TGTGCCAGCACAAACAACTACGAGCAGTACTTC.

In DNA form, the CDR3 reads TGTGCCAGCAGCCCACGGACTAGCGGGAGGGCCCTGGAGACCCAGTACTTC. Its protein product is CASSPRTSGRALETQYF. The chain is built from TRBV7-6 and TRBJ2-5; 15 bases are a match to TRBD2. Germline V gene lookup returns CDR1 SGHVS and CDR2 FNYEAQ. CDR3 size: 17 residues. V trimming: 5 bases; J trimming: 5 bases; junction bases outside the gene matches: 9.

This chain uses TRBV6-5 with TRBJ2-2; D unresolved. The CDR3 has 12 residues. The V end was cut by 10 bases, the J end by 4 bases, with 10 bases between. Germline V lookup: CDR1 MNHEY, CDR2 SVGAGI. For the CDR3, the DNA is TGTGCCATCAGGAGCAGCACCGGGGAGCTGTTTTTT. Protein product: CAIRSSTGELFF.

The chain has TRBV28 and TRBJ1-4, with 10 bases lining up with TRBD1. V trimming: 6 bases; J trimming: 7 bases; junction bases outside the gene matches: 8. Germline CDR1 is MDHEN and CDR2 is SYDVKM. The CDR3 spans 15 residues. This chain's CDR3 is CASSAAGTGAEKLFF. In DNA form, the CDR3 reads TGTGCCAGCAGCGCTGCCGGGACAGGGGCTGAAAAACTGTTTTTT.

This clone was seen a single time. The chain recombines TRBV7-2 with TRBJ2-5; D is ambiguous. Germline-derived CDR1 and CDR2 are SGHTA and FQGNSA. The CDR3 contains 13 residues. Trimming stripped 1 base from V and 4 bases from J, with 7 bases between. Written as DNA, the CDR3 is TGTGCCAGCAGCTTAGGAGCTGGAGAGACCCAGTACTTC. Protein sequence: CASSLGAGETQYF.

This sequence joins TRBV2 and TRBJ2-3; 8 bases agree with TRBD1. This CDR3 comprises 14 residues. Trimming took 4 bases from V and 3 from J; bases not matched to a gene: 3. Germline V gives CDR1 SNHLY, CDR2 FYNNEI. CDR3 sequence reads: CASSATGGTDTQYF. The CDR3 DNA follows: TGTGCCAGCAGTGCCACAGGGGGGACAGATACGCAGTATTTT.

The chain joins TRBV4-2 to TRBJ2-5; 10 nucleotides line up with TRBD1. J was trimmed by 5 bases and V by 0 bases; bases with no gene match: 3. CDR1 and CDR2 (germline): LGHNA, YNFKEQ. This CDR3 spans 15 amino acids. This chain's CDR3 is CASSQEGQGRETQYF. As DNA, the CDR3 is TGTGCCAGCAGCCAAGAGGGACAGGGGAGGGAGACCCAGTACTTC.

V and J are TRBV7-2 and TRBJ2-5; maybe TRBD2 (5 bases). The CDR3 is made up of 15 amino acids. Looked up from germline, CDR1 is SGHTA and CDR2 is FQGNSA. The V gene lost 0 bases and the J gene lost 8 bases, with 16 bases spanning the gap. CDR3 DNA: TGTGCCAGCAGCTTAGCTAGCGTTGGAGGTGGTACCCAGTACTTC. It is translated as CASSLASVGGGTQYF.

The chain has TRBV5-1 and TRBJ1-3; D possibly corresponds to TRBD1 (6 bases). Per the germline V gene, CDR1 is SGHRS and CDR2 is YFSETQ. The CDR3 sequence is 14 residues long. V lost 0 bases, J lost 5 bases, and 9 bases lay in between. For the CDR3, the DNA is TGCGCCAGCAGCTTGGACAGGGCACGAAACACCATATATTTT. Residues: CASSLDRARNTIYF.

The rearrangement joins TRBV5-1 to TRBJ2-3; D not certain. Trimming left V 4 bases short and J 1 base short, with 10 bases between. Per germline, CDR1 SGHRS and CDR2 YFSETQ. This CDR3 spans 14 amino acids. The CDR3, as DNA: TGCGCCAGCAGCCCGGATCAGGGCACAGATACGCAGTATTTT. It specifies CASSPDQGTDTQYF.

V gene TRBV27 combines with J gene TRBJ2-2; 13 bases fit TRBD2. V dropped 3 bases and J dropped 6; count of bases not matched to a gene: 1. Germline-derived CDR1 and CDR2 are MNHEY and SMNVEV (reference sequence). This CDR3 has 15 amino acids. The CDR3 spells CASSFTSGRAGELFF. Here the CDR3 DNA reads TGTGCCAGCAGTTTTACTAGCGGGAGGGCCGGGGAGCTGTTTTTT.

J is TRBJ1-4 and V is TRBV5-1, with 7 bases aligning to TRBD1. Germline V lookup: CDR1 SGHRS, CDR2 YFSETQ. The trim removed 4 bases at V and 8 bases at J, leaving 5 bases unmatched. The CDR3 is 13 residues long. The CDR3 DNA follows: TGCGCCAGCAGCCCTGGGACAGCCGAAAAACTGTTTTTT. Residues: CASSPGTAEKLFF.

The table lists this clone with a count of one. This chain's CDR3 is CASSDQEGEAFF. Written as DNA, the CDR3 is TGCGCCAGCAGTGACCAGGAAGGTGAAGCTTTCTTT. The genes are TRBV10-2 and TRBJ1-1, with D hard to call. The germline V and J ends were trimmed by 3 bases and 7 bases, with 9 bases remaining between them. Per the germline V gene, CDR1 is WSHSY and CDR2 is SAAADI. This CDR3 contains 12 residues.

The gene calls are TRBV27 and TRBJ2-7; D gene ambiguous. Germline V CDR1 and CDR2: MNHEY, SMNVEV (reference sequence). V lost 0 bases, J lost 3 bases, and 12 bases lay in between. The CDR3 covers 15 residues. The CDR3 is CASSLSGRGGYEQYF. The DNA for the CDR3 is TGTGCCAGCAGTTTATCCGGCCGAGGCGGCTACGAGCAGTACTTC.

The CDR3 nucleotides are TGTGCCAGCAGCTGGTCCGGGACGGTGGGGCCGCAGTTCTTC. Translating gives CASSWSGTVGPQFF. V is TRBV7-3 and J is TRBJ2-1, with D perhaps given as TRBD1 or TRBD2 (5 bases each). Trimming took 4 bases from V and 12 from J, leaving 19 bases between them. This CDR3 has 14 amino acids. Germline CDR1 is SGHTA and CDR2 is FQGTGA.

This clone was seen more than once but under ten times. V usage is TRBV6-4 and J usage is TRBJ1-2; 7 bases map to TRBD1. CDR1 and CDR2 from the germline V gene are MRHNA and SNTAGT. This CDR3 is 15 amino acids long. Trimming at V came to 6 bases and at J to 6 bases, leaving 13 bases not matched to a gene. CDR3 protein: CASSPGGRAYDGYTF. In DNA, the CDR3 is TGTGCCAGCAGCCCAGGGGGACGGGCGTATGATGGCTACACCTTC.

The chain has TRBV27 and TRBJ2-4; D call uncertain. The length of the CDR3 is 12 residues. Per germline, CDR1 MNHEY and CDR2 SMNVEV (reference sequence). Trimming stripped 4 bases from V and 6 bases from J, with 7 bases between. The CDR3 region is CASSYQRNIQYF. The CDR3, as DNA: TGTGCCAGCAGTTATCAGAGAAACATTCAGTACTTC.

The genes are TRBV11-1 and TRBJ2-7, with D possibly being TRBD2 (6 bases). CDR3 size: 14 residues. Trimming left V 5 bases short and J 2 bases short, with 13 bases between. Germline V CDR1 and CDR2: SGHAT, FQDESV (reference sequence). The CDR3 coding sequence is TGTGCCAGCAGCCCCGGGGTAGCGGCCTACGAGCAGTACTTC. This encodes CASSPGVAAYEQYF.

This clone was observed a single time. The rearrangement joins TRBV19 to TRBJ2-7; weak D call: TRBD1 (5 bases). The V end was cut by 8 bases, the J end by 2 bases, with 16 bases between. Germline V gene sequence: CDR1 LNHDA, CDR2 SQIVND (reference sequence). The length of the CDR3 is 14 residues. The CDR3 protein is CASRRSGLTYEQYF. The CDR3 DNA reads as TGTGCCAGTCGACGTTCAGGGTTAACCTACGAGCAGTACTTC.

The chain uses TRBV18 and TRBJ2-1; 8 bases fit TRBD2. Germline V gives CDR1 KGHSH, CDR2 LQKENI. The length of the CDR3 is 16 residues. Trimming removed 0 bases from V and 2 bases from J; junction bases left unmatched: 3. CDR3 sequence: CASSPPSGNTYNEQFF. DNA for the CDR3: TGTGCCAGCTCACCACCTAGCGGGAATACCTACAATGAGCAGTTCTTC.